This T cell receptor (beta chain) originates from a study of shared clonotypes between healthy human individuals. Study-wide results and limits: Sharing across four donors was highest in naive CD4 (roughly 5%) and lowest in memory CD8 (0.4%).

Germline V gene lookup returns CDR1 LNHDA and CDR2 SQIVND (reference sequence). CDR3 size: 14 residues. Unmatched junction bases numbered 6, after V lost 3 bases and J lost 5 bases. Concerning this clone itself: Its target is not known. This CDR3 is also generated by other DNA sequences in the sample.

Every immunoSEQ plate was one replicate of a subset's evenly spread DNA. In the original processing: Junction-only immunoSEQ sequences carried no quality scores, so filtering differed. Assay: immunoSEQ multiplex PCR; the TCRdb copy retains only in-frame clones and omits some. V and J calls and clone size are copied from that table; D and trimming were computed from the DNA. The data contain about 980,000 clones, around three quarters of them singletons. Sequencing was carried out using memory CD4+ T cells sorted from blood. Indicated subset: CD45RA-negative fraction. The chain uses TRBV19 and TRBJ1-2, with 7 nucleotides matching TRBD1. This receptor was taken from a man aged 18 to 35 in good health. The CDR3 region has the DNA TGTGCCAGTAGTATTCCCGGGACAGCTTATGGCTACACCTTC. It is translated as CASSIPGTAYGYTF.